The clone carrying this T cell receptor beta chain was observed once. Sequencing used immunoSEQ multiplex PCR; TCRdb keeps in-frame clones, though not all of them. The data show some 270,000 clones, roughly 91% seen once. This CDR3 is built from 13 residues. In germline, CDR1 is SNHLY, CDR2 FYNNEI. V lost 9 bases and J 6 bases, leaving 15 bases between the germline ends. These data come from a study of blood T cell repertoires in COVID-19. The sequencing sample was made of PBMCs or T cells enriched from blood (not recorded which). This receptor was identified in a woman in her sixties or seventies who had recovered from COVID-19. The chain links TRBV2 to TRBJ2-1; the D gene is possibly TRBD1 (6 bases). CDR3 in amino acids: CASRQEQTNEQFF. CDR3 in DNA: TGTGCCAGTAGACAGGAACAAACCAATGAGCAGTTCTTC. The entire variable domain, with the rest obtained from reference TRBV2 and TRBJ2-1, is as follows: EPEVTQTPSHQVTQMGQEVILRCVPISNHLYFYWYRQILGQKVEFLVSFYNNEISEKSEIFDDQFSVERPDGSNFTLKIRSTKLEDSAMYFCASRQEQTNEQFFGPGTRLTVL.